The rows below give T cell receptor beta chains drawn from one sample of a study of cytomegalovirus exposure and HLA in healthy donors. The table came from immunoSEQ multiplex PCR; TCRdb's copy has only in-frame clones and leaves some out. The sample has about 140,000 clones; around 88% are singletons. What was sequenced was PBMCs. These TCRs come from a woman younger than 35 in good health and CMV-seropositive. The CDR3 runs from the conserved cysteine through the conserved F or W. The D gene is left open where the match is weak. Clone size is shown for a subset of rows, as once, few, many or a class of expanded clone.

D gene	clone size	V gene	J gene	CDR3 DNA	CDR3 protein
TRBD1	-	TRBV2	TRBJ1-2	TGTGCCAGCAGTTCTCCCGACAGGGGACGGGGCTATGGCTACACCTTC	CASSSPDRGRGYGYTF
TRBD1	-	TRBV6-1	TRBJ1-2	TGTGCCAGTAGAACAGGGGCTAACTATGGCTACACCTTC	CASRTGANYGYTF
TRBD1	-	TRBV9	TRBJ2-5	TGTGCCAGCAGCGTAGGGTGGGGACAGGACCAAGAGACCCAGTACTTC	CASSVGWGQDQETQYF
-	-	TRBV28	TRBJ2-1	TGTGCCAGCAGTCCCGACAGAAATGAGCAGTTCTTC	CASSPDRNEQFF
TRBD1	-	TRBV4-2	TRBJ2-3	TGTGCCAGCAGCCAACGGCAGGGGGGCACAGATACGCAGTATTTT	CASSQRQGGTDTQYF
-	-	TRBV28	TRBJ2-7	TGTGCCAGCAATCTACTCGGGTACTCCTACGAGCAGTACTTC	CASNLLGYSYEQYF
TRBD1	-	TRBV2	TRBJ1-5	TGTGCCAGCGGCTTACAGGGGGCTAGCAATCAGCCCCAGCATTTT	CASGLQGASNQPQHF
-	-	TRBV28	TRBJ1-6	TGTGCCAGCAGTTCCGGGACATCTAAGGATTCACCCCTCCACTTT	CASSSGTSKDSPLHF
-	few	TRBV4-2	TRBJ1-1	TGTGCCAGCAGCTACGACAGAGGGAACACTGAAGCTTTCTTT	CASSYDRGNTEAFF
-	-	TRBV9	TRBJ2-3	TGTGCCAGCAGCGTGCGGGTAGAAGATACGCAGTATTTT	CASSVRVEDTQYF
-	-	TRBV7-9	TRBJ2-7	TGTGCCAGCAGCTTAGCCGGACAAACCTACGAGCAGTACTTC	CASSLAGQTYEQYF
-	-	TRBV28	TRBJ1-5	TGTGCCAGCAGTTCTCCAGGGCCCATCCAGCCCCAGCATTTT	CASSSPGPIQPQHF
-	-	TRBV5-1	TRBJ2-5	TGCGCCAGCAGCTTGGCGGAGACCCAGTACTTC	CASSLAETQYF
TRBD1	-	TRBV30	TRBJ1-2	TGTGCCTGGAGTGCAGACAGGGGGTTTGGCTACACCTTC	CAWSADRGFGYTF
-	few	TRBV19	TRBJ1-2	TGTGCCAGTAGCCTCGGAGGGACGAACTACGTGGGCTACACCTTC	CASSLGGTNYVGYTF
-	-	TRBV5-6	TRBJ1-6	TGTGCCAGCAGCTTCATGGGAACAGGTTCACCCCTCCACTTT	CASSFMGTGSPLHF
-	-	TRBV7-2	TRBJ1-1	TGTGCCAGCCGTGACGGGGGCGGGGGTCGTGGGCAGGCTTTCTTT	CASRDGGGGRGQAFF
TRBD1	-	TRBV29-1	TRBJ1-5	TGCAGCGTTGGAGCAGGGGGCGAGCAGCCCCAGCATTTT	CSVGAGGEQPQHF
TRBD2	-	TRBV7-3	TRBJ2-1	TGTGCCAGCAGCTCGACTAGCGGGCTTACCAATGAGCAGTTCTTC	CASSSTSGLTNEQFF
TRBD1	-	TRBV6-5	TRBJ2-7	TGTGCCAGCAGTGAAGCCAGGGGGATCGAGCAGTACTTC	CASSEARGIEQYF
TRBD1	-	TRBV5-1	TRBJ2-1	TGCGCCAGCAGCTTGGGACAGGGCTTAAATGAGCAGTTCTTC	CASSLGQGLNEQFF
-	-	TRBV7-2	TRBJ1-2	TGTGCCAGCAGCTTACCCACCCAACTCGGAGCGAATGGAGTCTATGGCTACACCTTC	CASSLPTQLGANGVYGYTF
-	-	TRBV11-2	TRBJ1-1	TGTGCCAGCAGCTTAGGTAGGGGCACTGAAGCTTTCTTT	CASSLGRGTEAFF
TRBD1	few	TRBV19	TRBJ1-5	TGTGCCAGTAGGATGACAGGGGTTAGCAATCAGCCCCAGCATTTT	CASRMTGVSNQPQHF
-	-	TRBV29-1	TRBJ2-7	TGCAGCGTTAGGACAGCGCTATACGAGCAGTACTTC	CSVRTALYEQYF